This TCR beta chain derives from a study of blood T cell repertoires in COVID-19. Whole-study context: Samples taken during acute and convalescent COVID-19 were collected in the United States, Italy and Spain. Sample material is recorded as cDNA or gDNA derived from T cells, B-cell-depleted T cells, or PBMCs.

In the study's own analysis: Estimation of nucleated cell counts relied on the amplification of reference gene primers. The assay was immunoSEQ multiplex PCR, and TCRdb's table has in-frame clones only and misses some. D and trimming were read from the DNA, whereas the V and J calls and clone size are those reported in that table. Of roughly 250,000 clones listed, 65% to 80% are singletons. The V gene lost 0 bases and the J gene lost 0 bases, with 6 bases spanning the gap. Germline V gene lookup returns CDR1 SGHAT and CDR2 FQNNGV. The CDR3 covers 14 residues. The genes are TRBV11-2 and TRBJ2-7; D is perhaps TRBD2 (5 bases). This clonotype was sampled from a woman in her thirties or forties with active or convalescent COVID-19. Sequenced input: peripheral blood. The CDR3 reads CASSLERGSYEQYF. The CDR3 nucleotides are TGTGCCAGCAGCTTAGAACGGGGCTCCTACGAGCAGTACTTC.